This TCR beta chain appears in the sequencing data of a study of T cells expressing NK-cell markers. Overall study: Among the eight sequenced donors, seven tested HCMV-seropositive and one tested seronegative. General study results and limits: In several donors, dominant clonotypes made up about 28.3-60.1% of CD3+CD56-NKG2C+ cells.

The CDR3 runs 16 residues. Per germline, CDR1 SEHNR and CDR2 FQNEAQ (reference sequence). TCRdb reanalyzed the 5' RACE reads, giving one entry per CDR3 protein sequence and no DNA. The sample data list more than 120,000 distinct CDR3 sequences. For this clonotype: Its target is not known.

Sample: blood T cells: a sorted CD56 or NKG2C T cell subset, CD4+ or CD8+ T cells, or bulk PBMC T cells (not recorded which). The J gene is TRBJ1-4, the V gene TRBV7-9; TCRdb's D call, TRBD1, is unchecked because there is no DNA. This receptor was obtained from a man aged 18 to 29 in good health. The CDR3 reads CASSSWTEAGGEKLFF.